The present T cell receptor beta chain was sequenced within a study of graft-versus-host responses after intestinal transplantation. Background on the study: Each recipient received a multivisceral, liver-intestinal, or isolated intestinal graft. Anti-thymocyte globulin induction, then tacrolimus and steroids for approximately 3 years, went to all recipients. Whole-study findings and limits: Allografts of patients with graft-donor T cell macrochimerism showed high graft-versus-host to host-versus-graft clone ratios. Recipient-marrow GvH clones were detected, some having first appeared in ileum or blood.

Germline lookup yields CDR1 SQVTM and CDR2 ANQGSEA. The CDR3 sequence is 12 residues long. The V end lost 3 bases, the J end lost 4 bases, and 9 bases lay between the germline ends. With regard to this clone: The antigen is undetermined.

TCRdb keeps only in-frame clones here, not all; method: immunoSEQ multiplex PCR. The sample consists of about 50,000 clones, over 90% of them appearing once. The specimen was unstimulated CD4+ T cells sorted from spleen or lymph node cells, collected before transplant. The V gene is TRBV29-1, the J gene TRBJ1-2; D may be TRBD1 (5 bases). The sequence derives from a human donor who was the organ donor for an intestinal transplant. In nucleotides, the CDR3 is TGCAGCGTTGAGACGGGGCCCTATGGCTACACCTTC. It yields the protein CSVETGPYGYTF.